Described below is a single TCR beta chain sequence and its context. Its binding antigen is unknown. One base away there is no much larger clone; base qualities are not given. Receptor amplification or capture employed the immunoSEQ multiplex PCR assay. For the multiplex PCR, a mixture combining 60 forward primers for TCR Vbeta segments and 13 reverse primers for TCR Jbeta segments was used. A multiplex PCR assay on genomic DNA amplified the CDR3 region of rearranged TCR beta genes. The amplified TCR beta libraries were sequenced on the Illumina HiSeq System as 87-base-pair reads. In the source study's methods: A later analysis tallied roughly 76 million unique TCR beta chains across the 600 to 700 repertoires, and some 10 million of those chains were shared by two or more donors. A nearest-neighbor algorithm error-corrected the raw reads and collapsed the reads into unique sequences, merging closely related sequences to remove PCR and sequencing errors. CDR3 sequences were aligned to IMGT reference sequences to assign V, D and J gene segments. For a sequence to be retained, a match of at least six nucleotides to both a V gene segment and a J gene segment was required. A rearrangement counted as productive if the CDR3 had no stop codons and remained in frame with V and J, and every other rearrangement counted as non-productive. CDR3 was defined according to IMGT convention as the region running from the second conserved V-encoded cysteine to the conserved J-encoded phenylalanine. Sequences without an unambiguous match to a single V gene segment were excluded from the earlier analysis of almost 600 of the donors. An earlier analysis of several hundred of the donors called V segments functional above 56.7% productive rearrangements and segregating when the between-donor standard deviation exceeded 5%. A statistical classification framework was developed to diagnose cytomegalovirus status using the catalog of TCR beta chain sequences. A later analysis assigned V and J genes by comparing TCR nucleotide sequences with IMGT/GENE-DB human TR gene sequences. A later analysis assigned CDR3 sequences and most-parsimonious VDJ recombination scenarios with the TCRdist pipeline. In a later analysis, each TCR beta chain was defined by its CDR3 amino acid sequence together with its V-gene family, and reads lacking a unique V-gene family were excluded. A later analysis removed roughly 590 highly shared, low-generation-probability nucleotide sequences to deal with suspected cross-contamination and a sequencing artifact. For each public chain, a later analysis derived a clonal expansion index from normalized ranks of inferred template counts within each repertoire. In a later analysis, generation probabilities were computed using a VDJ recombination model fitted to out-of-frame rearrangements, and the results were checked against IGoR. A later analysis scored TCR-TCR, TCR-HLA and TCR-CMV co-occurrence with hypergeometric tests, applying a repertoire-size bias correction to TCR pairs. In a later analysis, false discovery rates were estimated by permuting HLA or CMV assignments 20 times. In a later analysis, co-occurring TCRs were grouped using DBSCAN, and TCRdist sequence similarity was added for clustering within HLA-allele-positive subsets. Repertoires with fewer than 30,000 or more than 120,000 public chains, plus five repertoires with anomalous nucleotide sharing, were excluded from co-occurrence clustering. The immuneACCESS repertoire file appears here via TCRdb, limited to in-frame rearrangements. These files lack a portion of the clones; in checked studies, under half of the deficit traces to unresolved V genes, and the cause of the others is not known. The V and J calls and the clone size are those of that table, but D and trimming were determined from the DNA. The sample table holds 60,000 or so clones, of which approximately 77% were seen once. The top ten clones comprise approximately 3.4% of the sample.

This specimen belongs to a study of cytomegalovirus exposure and HLA in healthy donors (dated by TCRdb to the late 2010s). Regarding the complete study: According to an earlier analysis of around 600 of the donors, about 179 million T cells yielded some 120 million unique TCR beta sequences and 276 Gb of sequence data. Four to six DR-DQ haplotypes were handled as single units for association and clustering, since linkage in the cohort was strong. Across around 400 genotyped donors of the cohort, an average of roughly 200,000 unique TCR beta nucleotide sequences per donor were sequenced, and roughly a sixth of those sequences were non-productive. Rather than drawing on any new phenotypic data, the later analysis identified candidate immune exposures from TCR beta sequences and the way those sequences occurred across donors. The number of typed donors differed by locus: roughly 629-640 for A, B, C, DRB1 and DQB1; some 540 for DQA1; approximately 600 for DPA1; and some 430 for DPB1. Among the roughly 400 genotyped donors, approximately 77% belonged to the genetic ancestry cluster associated with self-reported Caucasian donors. A later analysis re-examined previously published TCR beta repertoires from more than 550 donors and added high-resolution HLA genotyping to investigate patterns of TCR occurrence. High-throughput TCR immunosequencing, statistical association of individual TCRs with disease status, and machine learning were combined to predict cytomegalovirus infection status. A separate validation cohort of about 110 different subjects was used in addition to the approximately 700-subject first cohort. An earlier analysis of several hundred of the donors applied high-throughput TCR beta sequencing to assess whether each TCR beta V gene segment acted as functional or pseudogenic. Alongside the repertoire data, information on donor age, sex, ethnicity and CMV serostatus was compiled. An early release covering roughly 600 HLA-typed donors comprised approximately 300 gigabases of sequencing data and around 86 million unique TCR sequences. The T cell repertoires of several hundred subjects were profiled by immunosequencing and related to cytomegalovirus serostatus. Both class I and class II loci were covered by HLA typing, at four-digit resolution. Genome-wide SNP genotypes for about 65% of the 666 donors were used in a later genetic analysis, which treated that subset as a discovery cohort. All discovery cohort repertoires had been generated on a single sequencing platform. The study was designed to test whether signatures of past pathogen exposure could be identified by cataloging public T cell receptors. Findings and caveats that apply to the study as a whole: Compared with equally common non-associated chains, HLA-associated TCR beta chains in a later analysis were more clonally expanded and had lower generation probabilities. HLA typing was unavailable for some donors at each locus, so association tests used only the typed subset. When HLA alleles, especially DR and DQ, strongly co-occurred, attributing TCR associations to individual alleles was difficult. The sequencing pipeline was judged likely to have produced a cluster of highly shared sequence variants as a technical artifact. According to a later analysis, TCR association rates differed among HLA loci, with DRB1 alleles showing the most associated TCRs and HLA-C alleles showing the fewest. The earlier analysis of approximately 590 of the donors excluded roughly 17 rarely observed V segments, including chromosome 9 orphons, because counts were too low. The study gave a list of 150 to 200 TCR beta chains associated with cytomegalovirus. Most TCR sequences were seen in very few donors, while some public TCRs were found in many individuals. A few of the identified cytomegalovirus-associated TCR beta chains were confirmed in vitro to be specific for cytomegalovirus antigens. Roughly uniform sequencing depth across donors was assumed in presence/absence analyses, although this assumption may not hold. In a later analysis, several top co-occurrence clusters were reported to appear linked to parvovirus B19, influenza, CMV and Epstein-Barr virus. Broadly in line with IMGT annotations, most TCR beta V segments showed up in productive rearrangements about 87% or about 30% of the time in an earlier analysis of several hundred of the donors. In a later genetic analysis, fewer N-insertions in productive TCRs were reported among donors in an Asian-associated ancestry cluster than the 666-donor mean. According to the authors, the approach could potentially be generalized to other disease states and immunological phenotypes. The classifier was reported to diagnose cytomegalovirus status with high specificity and sensitivity in both the original and validation cohorts. V-gene and J-gene trimming of TCR beta chains was associated with a missense DCLRE1C variant in a later genetic analysis, and the association was replicated in an independent cohort. At a false discovery rate of 0.05, a later analysis linked some 17,000 TCR beta sequences to specific HLA alleles. A further reported finding was that TCR beta sequences accurately predicted the HLA-A and HLA-B alleles for most subjects in the first cohort. The 87-base-pair reads could not distinguish some IMGT-functional V segments, including TRBV6-2 and TRBV6-3, so those segments were excluded. The cohort was sequenced for TCR beta chains only, and without alpha or paired-chain data the features that could be detected were limited. According to a later analysis, most CMV-associated TCR beta chains appeared to be HLA-restricted, and the HLA associations seemed to be driven largely by CMV exposure. CMV serostatus was the only immune exposure information available for the cohort. Linkage disequilibrium might explain the correlated functional status among segregating V segments, but an unknown experimental factor could not be ruled out.

Spanning cysteine to phenylalanine, the CDR3 consists of 13 amino acids. Only the CDR3 region is kept as DNA, spanning 39 bases read in frame from base 1. The germline V gene gives CDR1 as MNHEY and CDR2 as SVGAGI. The V end gives up 4 bases and the J end 8 bases, leaving 4 bases in the junction not matched to a gene. The cohort comprised some 680 healthy bone marrow donors. Cohort members were all nominally healthy when sampled, although unrecorded immune exposures were likely present. The donor tested CMV seropositive, placing the donor among the 289 seropositive members of the cohort. Each donor provided a peripheral blood sample, and peripheral blood mononuclear cells were used for TCR beta sequencing. Genomic DNA extraction from the blood cell samples was performed with the Qiagen DNeasy Blood Extraction Kit.

The V gene is TRBV6-5 and the J gene is TRBJ1-2; a stretch of 10 junction bases matches TRBD1. Input material: PBMCs. This sequence originates from a woman in her forties in good health and CMV-seropositive. In nucleotides, the sequence is TGTGCCAGCAGTTTCGACAGGGGGCGCGGCTACACCTTC. Its translation reads: CASSFDRGRGYTF.